These T cell receptor beta chains were read from a single sample in a study of blood T cell repertoires in COVID-19. Clones were read by immunoSEQ multiplex PCR, and TCRdb kept only the in-frame ones, dropping some. The data hold about 480,000 clones, with over 75% observed a single time. Material for sequencing was PBMCs or T cells enriched from blood (not recorded which). These receptors were taken from a middle-aged woman who had recovered from COVID-19. Each CDR3 is given with its conserved first and last residue. The D gene is left open where the match is weak. Size is omitted from some rows. Given values are once, few, many or a class for expanded clones.

J,D,V,size,DNA,CDR3
TRBJ2-1,TRBD2,TRBV2,-,TGTGCCAGCAGGGCTACTAGCGGGAGAGGAAATGAGCAGTTCTTC,CASRATSGRGNEQFF
TRBJ2-7,TRBD1,TRBV5-1,-,TGCGCCAGCAGCTTGGCTCTAAACAGGGGGACCTACGAGCAGTACTTC,CASSLALNRGTYEQYF
TRBJ1-2,-,TRBV5-1,-,TGCGCCAGCAGCTTGGTCAGGAACTATGGCTACACCTTC,CASSLVRNYGYTF
TRBJ1-2,-,TRBV12-3/TRBV12-4,-,TGTGCCAGCAGTTTAGACGGACTATATGGCTACACCTTC,CASSLDGLYGYTF
TRBJ1-1,-,TRBV5-6,-,TGTGCCAGCAGCTTGAAGACGGGACATGGGAACACTGAAGCTTTCTTT,CASSLKTGHGNTEAFF
TRBJ2-1,TRBD1,TRBV19,-,TGTGCCAGTAGCCGAATTACAGGGGCCTCCTACAATGAGCAGTTCTTC,CASSRITGASYNEQFF
TRBJ2-7,-,TRBV5-4,once,TGTGCCAGCAGCTTGGGGGCCGCTAATTCCTACGAGCAGTACTTC,CASSLGAANSYEQYF
TRBJ2-3,-,TRBV3-1/TRBV3-2,-,TGTGCCAGCAGCCAGAAACTAGTTCTCACAGATACGCAGTATTTT,CASSQKLVLTDTQYF
TRBJ2-7,TRBD1,TRBV7-2,once,TGTGCCAGCAGCCCACAGACAGGGAGCCTTTTCTACGAGCAGTACTTC,CASSPQTGSLFYEQYF
TRBJ1-2,TRBD1,TRBV10-3,-,TGTGCCATCAGTCCGGGACAGGTTACGGACTATGGCTACACCTTC,CAISPGQVTDYGYTF
TRBJ1-2,-,TRBV18,-,TGTGCCAGCTCACAAGAACACATCTATGGCTACACCTTC,CASSQEHIYGYTF
TRBJ1-2,TRBD1,TRBV4-1,-,TGCGCCAGCAGCCAAATGCTCTCCGGGACAGCGGCTTATGGCTACACCTTC,CASSQMLSGTAAYGYTF
TRBJ2-5,TRBD1,TRBV7-8,-,TGTGCCAGCAGCTCCCTGGGACAGGGCAAAGAGACCCAGTACTTC,CASSSLGQGKETQYF
TRBJ2-7,-,TRBV2,-,TGTGCCAGCAGTCCGGAGGAGGGACGAGAGCGGTACTTC,CASSPEEGRERYF
TRBJ2-1,-,TRBV28,-,TGTGCCAGCAGGACGGGGTGGAAGGGCAATGAGCAGTTCTTC,CASRTGWKGNEQFF
TRBJ1-2,-,TRBV12-3/TRBV12-4,-,TGTGCCAGCAGGGTTGGGGGGGTCTATGGCTACACCTTC,CASRVGGVYGYTF
TRBJ1-3,-,TRBV20-1,-,TGCAGTGCTAGTCCTAGTGCGGGGGCAGGAAACACCATATATTTT,CSASPSAGAGNTIYF